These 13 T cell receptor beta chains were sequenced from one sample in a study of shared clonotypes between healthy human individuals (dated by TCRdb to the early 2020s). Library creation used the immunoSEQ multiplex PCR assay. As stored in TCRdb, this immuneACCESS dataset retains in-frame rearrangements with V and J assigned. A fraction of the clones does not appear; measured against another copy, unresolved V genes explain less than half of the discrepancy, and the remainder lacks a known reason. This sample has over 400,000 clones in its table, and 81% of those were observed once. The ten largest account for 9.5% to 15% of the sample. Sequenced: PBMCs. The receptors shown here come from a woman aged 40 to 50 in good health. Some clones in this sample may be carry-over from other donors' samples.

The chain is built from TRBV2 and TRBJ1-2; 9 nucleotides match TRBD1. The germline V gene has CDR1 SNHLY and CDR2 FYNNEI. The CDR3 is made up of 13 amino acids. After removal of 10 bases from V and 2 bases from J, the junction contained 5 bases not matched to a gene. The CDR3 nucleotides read TGTGCCACACACAGGGGGCGAAACTATGGCTACACCTTC. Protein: CATHRGRNYGYTF.

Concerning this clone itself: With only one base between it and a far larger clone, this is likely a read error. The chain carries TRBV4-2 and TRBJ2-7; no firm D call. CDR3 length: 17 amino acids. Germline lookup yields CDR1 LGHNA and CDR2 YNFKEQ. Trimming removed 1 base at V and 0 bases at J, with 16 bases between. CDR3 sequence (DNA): TGTGCCAGCAGCCAAGTACGAGGACGGTCTCTCTCCTACGAGCAGTACTTC. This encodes CASSQVRGRSLSYEQYF.

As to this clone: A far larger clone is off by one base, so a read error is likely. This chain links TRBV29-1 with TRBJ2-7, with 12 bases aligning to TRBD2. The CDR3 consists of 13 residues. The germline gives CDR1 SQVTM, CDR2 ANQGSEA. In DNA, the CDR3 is TGCGGCGGGCGACTAGCGGGAGCCGGGGAGCAGTACTTC. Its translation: CGGRLAGAGEQYF.

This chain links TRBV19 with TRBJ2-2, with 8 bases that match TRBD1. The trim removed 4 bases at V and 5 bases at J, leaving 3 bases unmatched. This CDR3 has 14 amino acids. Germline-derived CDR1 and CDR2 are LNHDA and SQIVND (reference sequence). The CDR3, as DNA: TGTGCCAGTAGTAGGGACAGGAGGACCGGGGAGCTGTTTTTT. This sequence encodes CASSRDRRTGELFF.

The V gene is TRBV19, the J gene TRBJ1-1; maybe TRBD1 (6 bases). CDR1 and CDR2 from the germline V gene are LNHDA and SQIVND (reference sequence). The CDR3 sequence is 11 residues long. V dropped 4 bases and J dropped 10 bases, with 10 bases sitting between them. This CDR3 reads CASSNRVGAFF. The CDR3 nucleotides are TGTGCCAGTAGTAACAGGGTAGGAGCTTTCTTT.

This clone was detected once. Here the CDR3 reads CASSDGGGEQYF. The CDR3 region has the DNA TGTGCCAGCAGTGACGGAGGCGGCGAGCAGTACTTC. The chain carries TRBV6-6 and TRBJ2-7; a possible D gene is TRBD2 (5 bases). The CDR3 consists of 12 residues. Per germline, CDR1 MNHNY and CDR2 SVGAGI (reference sequence). V was cut by 5 bases and J by 6 bases, with 11 bases left in between.

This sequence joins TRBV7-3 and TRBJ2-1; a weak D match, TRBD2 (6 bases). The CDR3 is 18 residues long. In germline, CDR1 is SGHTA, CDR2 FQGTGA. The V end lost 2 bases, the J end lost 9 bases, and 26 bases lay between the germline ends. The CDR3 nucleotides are TGTGCCAGCAGCTTAGCCCCCCCGGGATGGACGGGGGTGGGTGAGCAGTTCTTC. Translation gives CASSLAPPGWTGVGEQFF. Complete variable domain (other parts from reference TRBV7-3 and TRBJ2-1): GAGVSQTPSNKVTEKGKYVELRCDPISGHTALYWYRQSLGQGPEFLIYFQGTGAADDSGLPNDRFFAVRPEGSVSTLKIQRTERGDSAVYLCASSLAPPGWTGVGEQFFGPGTRLTVL.

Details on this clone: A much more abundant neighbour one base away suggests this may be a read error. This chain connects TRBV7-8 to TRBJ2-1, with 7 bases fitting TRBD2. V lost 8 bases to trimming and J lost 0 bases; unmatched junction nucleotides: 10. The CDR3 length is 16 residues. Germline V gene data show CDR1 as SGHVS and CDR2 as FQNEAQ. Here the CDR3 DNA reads TGTGCCAGCGGCCTGGTGGGGGGGATCTCCTACAATGAGCAGTTCTTC. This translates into CASGLVGGISYNEQFF. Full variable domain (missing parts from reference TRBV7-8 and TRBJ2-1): GAGVSQSPRYKVAKRGQDVALRCDPISGHVSLFWYQQALGQGPEFLTYFQNEAQLDKSGLPSDRFFAERPEGSVSTLKIQRTQQEDSAVYLCASGLVGGISYNEQFFGPGTRLTVL.

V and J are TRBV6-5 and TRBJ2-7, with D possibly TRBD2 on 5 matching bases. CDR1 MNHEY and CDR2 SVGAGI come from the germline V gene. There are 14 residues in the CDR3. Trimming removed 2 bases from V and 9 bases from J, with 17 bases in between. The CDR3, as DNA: TGTGCCAGCAGTTACCCTGCTTCGTTCGGAGGGCAGTACTTC. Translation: CASSYPASFGGQYF.

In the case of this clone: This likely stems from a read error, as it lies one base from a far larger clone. Here the CDR3 reads CAGTEGLYEQYF. The CDR3 coding sequence is TGCGCCGGCACCGAGGGGTTGTACGAGCAGTACTTC. V gene TRBV10-2 combines with J gene TRBJ2-7, with D possibly being TRBD1 or TRBD2 (5 bases each). This CDR3 contains 12 residues. The V end was cut by 11 bases, the J end by 4 bases, with 15 bases between. Germline V gives CDR1 WSHSY, CDR2 SAAADI.

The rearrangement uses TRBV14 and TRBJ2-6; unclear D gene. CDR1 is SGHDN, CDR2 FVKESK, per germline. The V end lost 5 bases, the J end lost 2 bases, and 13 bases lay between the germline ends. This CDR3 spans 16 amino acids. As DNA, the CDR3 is TGTGCCAGCAGCGGTCCCCGTCGGGCTGGGGCCAACGTCCTGACTTTC. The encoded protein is CASSGPRRAGANVLTF.

CDR3 loop: CASSGWSVIEQYF. CDR3 in DNA: TGCGCCAGCAGTGGGTGGTCGGTGATTGAGCAGTACTTC. This chain links TRBV10-2 with TRBJ2-7; no reliable D call. V dropped 4 bases and J dropped 7 bases, with 14 bases sitting between them. The CDR3 contains 13 residues. In germline, CDR1 is WSHSY, CDR2 SAAADI.

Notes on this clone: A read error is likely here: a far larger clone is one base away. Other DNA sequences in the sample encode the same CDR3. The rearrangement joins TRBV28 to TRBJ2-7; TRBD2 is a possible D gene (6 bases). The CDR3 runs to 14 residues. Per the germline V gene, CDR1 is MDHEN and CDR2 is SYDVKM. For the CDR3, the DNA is TGTGCCAGTAGTTTGGGACTTATGTTTTACGAGCAGTACTTC. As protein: CASSLGLMFYEQYF.